The entry that follows covers one T cell receptor (beta chain) sequence. Additional DNA sequences in this sample encode the identical CDR3. Those who donated, Caucasian adults without exception, all lived in Nashville, Tennessee. This sample is drawn from a study of shared clonotypes between healthy human individuals. Original processing notes: Quality scores were absent from the junction-only immunoSEQ sequences, so filtering differed. Assay used: immunoSEQ multiplex PCR; TCRdb lists only in-frame clones, some missing. V, J and clone size are taken as reported in that table, and D and trimming were inferred from the DNA itself. The sample lists some 2.1 million clones; roughly 95% were seen once. The junction had 5 bases not matched to a gene; V was cut back by 8 bases and J by 0 bases. The germline V gene encodes CDR1 SQVTM and CDR2 ANQGSEA. This CDR3 contains 13 residues.

The chain links TRBV29-1 to TRBJ1-1; 8 positions match TRBD1. The sequenced sample was naive CD4+ T cells sorted from blood. Documented subset: CD45RA+ positively selected. This clonotype was obtained from a man in his late teens or twenties in good health. DNA of the CDR3: TGCAGCACAAGACAGGGGTTGAACACTGAAGCTTTCTTT. The encoded protein is CSTRQGLNTEAFF.